A selection of T cell receptor beta chains follows, all from one sample in a study of cytomegalovirus exposure and HLA in healthy donors. Profiled with immunoSEQ multiplex PCR; TCRdb holds only in-frame clones, not every one. The sample data list 74,000 or so clones. The specimen was PBMCs. These receptors originate from a woman aged 55-70 years in good health and CMV-seronegative. The CDR3 runs from the conserved cysteine through the conserved F or W. The D gene is left open where the match is weak.

>TRBD2|TRBV28|TRBJ2-7
CASSIPGLAGVEQYF
TGTGCCAGCAGTATACCGGGACTAGCGGGAGTCGAGCAGTACTTC
>NA|TRBV25-1|TRBJ2-5
CASSEYKDRQETQYF
TGTGCCAGCAGTGAATACAAAGACAGGCAAGAGACCCAGTACTTC
>TRBD1|TRBV7-8|TRBJ1-5
CASSMYTGGNQPQHF
TGTGCCAGCAGCATGTATACAGGGGGCAATCAGCCCCAGCATTTT
>NA|TRBV11-3|TRBJ2-1
CASSLVLGRTYNEQFF
TGTGCCAGCAGCTTAGTTCTGGGCCGTACCTACAATGAGCAGTTCTTC
>TRBD1|TRBV4-1|TRBJ2-1
CASSPGQGASEQFF
TGCGCCAGCAGCCCCGGACAGGGGGCGAGTGAGCAGTTCTTC
>NA|TRBV19|TRBJ1-1
CASRRTQGFGEAFF
TGTGCCAGTAGGCGAACTCAGGGGTTTGGTGAAGCTTTCTTT
>NA|TRBV18|TRBJ1-4
CASSSLEGREKLFF
TGTGCCAGCTCATCATTGGAGGGGAGAGAAAAACTGTTTTTT
>NA|TRBV9|TRBJ1-4
CASSVGGARTNEKLFF
TGTGCCAGCAGCGTTGGGGGGGCAAGGACTAATGAAAAACTGTTTTTT
>TRBD1|TRBV6-6|TRBJ1-2
CASSPGTGGAGYGYTF
TGTGCCAGCAGTCCCGGGACAGGGGGCGCAGGCTATGGCTACACCTTC
>NA|TRBV11-2|TRBJ2-3
CASSLSGRGDTQYF
TGTGCCAGCAGCTTATCGGGGAGGGGGGATACGCAGTATTTT
>TRBD2|TRBV6-5|TRBJ2-7
CASRAGERAEQYF
TGTGCCAGCAGAGCGGGAGAGCGAGCGGAGCAGTACTTC
>NA|TRBV14|TRBJ2-7
CASSPLSYEQYF
TGTGCCAGCAGCCCCCTCTCCTACGAGCAGTACTTC
>TRBD2|TRBV5-6|TRBJ2-3
CASSLVSSGKGTQYF
TGTGCCAGCAGCTTGGTATCCAGCGGGAAGGGTACGCAGTATTTT
>NA|TRBV5-1|TRBJ2-1
CASSPRTLYNEQFF
TGCGCCAGCAGCCCCCGGACTCTCTACAATGAGCAGTTCTTC
>NA|TRBV30|TRBJ1-2
CAWSGRVEGYTF
TGTGCCTGGAGTGGCAGGGTGGAGGGCTACACCTTC